This TCR beta chain was sequenced for a study of OX40 agonist ivuxolimab in advanced cancers. Regarding the study as a whole: Expanded peripheral T-cell antigen specificity went undetermined. CD4+ and CD8+ blood T cells expanded clonally by week 6 at 0.1 to 3.0 mg/kg.

This clone was picked up a small number of times. Its antigen remains unknown. Generated by immunoSEQ multiplex PCR, the TCRdb table keeps only in-frame clones and is missing some. The table has about 58,000 clones, 83% seen once. Blood sampling took place at baseline, cycle 4 day 1, and cycle 7 day 1. The CDR3 has 13 amino acids. The ends lost 4 bases at V and 9 bases at J; junction bases unmatched: 7. CDR1 is SGDLS and CDR2 is YYNGEE in the germline V gene. The sequencing here drew on CD4+ or CD8+ T cells sorted from blood, taken in a trial of the OX40 agonist ivuxolimab. The sequence derives from an adult with an advanced solid tumor such as melanoma, head and neck, liver or kidney cancer. The rearrangement joins TRBV9 to TRBJ1-1; 9 nucleotides match TRBD1. CDR3 DNA: TGTGCCAGCAGCCCTCAGCACAGGGGGCAAGCTTTCTTT. It specifies CASSPQHRGQAFF.